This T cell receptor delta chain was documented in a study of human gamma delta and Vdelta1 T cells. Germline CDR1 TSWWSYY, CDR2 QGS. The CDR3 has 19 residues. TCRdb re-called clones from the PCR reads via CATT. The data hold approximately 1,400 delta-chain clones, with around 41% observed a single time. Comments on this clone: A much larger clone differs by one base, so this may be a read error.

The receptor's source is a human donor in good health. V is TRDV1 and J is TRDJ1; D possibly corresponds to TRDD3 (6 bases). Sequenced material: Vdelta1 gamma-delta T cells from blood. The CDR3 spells CALGELQERGTRTTDKRIF. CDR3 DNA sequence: TGTGCTCTTGGGGAACTACAAGAAAGGGGGACCCGGACCACCGATAAACGCATCTTT.